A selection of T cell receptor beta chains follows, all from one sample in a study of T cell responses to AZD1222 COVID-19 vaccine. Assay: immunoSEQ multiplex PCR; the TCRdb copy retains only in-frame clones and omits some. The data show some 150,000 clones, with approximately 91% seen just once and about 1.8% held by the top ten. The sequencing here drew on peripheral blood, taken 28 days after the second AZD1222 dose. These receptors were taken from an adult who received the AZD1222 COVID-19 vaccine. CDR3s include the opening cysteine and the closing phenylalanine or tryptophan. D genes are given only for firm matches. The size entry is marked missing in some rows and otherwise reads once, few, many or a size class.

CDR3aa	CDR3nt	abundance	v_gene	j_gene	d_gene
CASSLKAQGGFEQYF	TGTGCCAGCAGCCTCAAAGCACAGGGCGGGTTCGAGCAGTACTTC	few	TRBV2	TRBJ2-7	NA
CASSPPSGEETQYF	TGTGCCAGCTCACCACCCTCCGGTGAAGAGACCCAGTACTTC	NA	TRBV18	TRBJ2-5	NA
CASSSPPGKKLFF	TGTGCCAGCAGTTCACCGCCGGGAAAAAAACTGTTTTTT	NA	TRBV12-3/TRBV12-4	TRBJ1-4	NA
CASSGGEGYSGNTIYF	TGTGCCAGCAGTGGAGGAGAGGGGTATTCTGGAAACACCATATATTTT	NA	TRBV2	TRBJ1-3	NA
CASSPRGSGGELFF	TGTGCCAGCAGCCCCCGGGGGAGCGGAGGGGAGCTGTTTTTT	NA	TRBV7-9	TRBJ2-2	NA
CASSPPGTHKAFF	TGTGCCAGCTCACCCCCCGGGACTCATAAAGCTTTCTTT	NA	TRBV18	TRBJ1-1	NA
CASSRGWAYEQYF	TGTGCCAGCAGTAGAGGGTGGGCCTACGAGCAGTACTTC	NA	TRBV12-3/TRBV12-4	TRBJ2-7	NA
CASSLASGGNSPLHF	TGCGCCAGCAGCTTGGCTTCAGGGGGCAATTCACCCCTCCACTTT	NA	TRBV5-1	TRBJ1-6	TRBD1
CASSVEGNTEAFF	TGCGCCAGCAGCGTCGAAGGGAACACTGAAGCTTTCTTT	NA	TRBV5-1	TRBJ1-1	NA
CASSVGKKVGTEAFF	TGTGCCAGCAGCGTAGGGAAGAAAGTGGGCACTGAAGCTTTCTTT	NA	TRBV9	TRBJ1-1	NA
CATIMGPGCGNTIYF	TGTGCCACCATCATGGGGCCGGGGTGCGGAAACACCATATATTTT	NA	TRBV24-1	TRBJ1-3	NA
CSVETRQHYGYTF	TGCAGCGTTGAGACGAGGCAGCACTATGGCTACACCTTC	NA	TRBV29-1	TRBJ1-2	NA
CASSSSVGQGAEAFF	TGTGCCAGCAGCTCGTCTGTGGGACAGGGGGCAGAAGCTTTCTTT	NA	TRBV9	TRBJ1-1	TRBD1
CASSQDRAGVYGYTF	TGTGCCAGCAGCCAAGATCGCGCGGGGGTCTATGGCTACACCTTC	NA	TRBV14	TRBJ1-2	NA
CASSPGQRNTEAFF	TGTGCCAGCTCACCGGGACAGAGGAACACTGAAGCTTTCTTT	once	TRBV18	TRBJ1-1	TRBD1
CATSSRQGAYYGYTF	TGTGCCACCAGCAGTAGACAGGGGGCCTACTATGGCTACACCTTC	NA	TRBV15	TRBJ1-2	TRBD1
CAISELQGSTEAFF	TGTGCCATCAGTGAGTTGCAGGGCAGCACTGAAGCTTTCTTT	NA	TRBV10-3	TRBJ1-1	NA
CASSMRDSNQPQHF	TGTGCCAGTAGCATGCGGGATAGCAATCAGCCCCAGCATTTT	NA	TRBV19	TRBJ1-5	NA
CASRGNWVQGMNTEAFF	TGTGCCAGTAGGGGGAATTGGGTACAGGGAATGAACACTGAAGCTTTCTTT	NA	TRBV19	TRBJ1-1	NA
CASKGAGNTIYF	TGTGCCAGCAAAGGGGCTGGAAACACCATATATTTT	NA	TRBV3-1/TRBV3-2	TRBJ1-3	NA
CASSVYGGNTEAFF	TGTGCCAGCAGCGTGTATGGCGGGAACACTGAAGCTTTCTTT	NA	TRBV9	TRBJ1-1	NA
CASSQMGTAYEQYF	TGTGCCAGCAGCCAAATGGGGACTGCCTACGAGCAGTACTTC	NA	TRBV4-2	TRBJ2-7	NA
CASSQAGNTEAFF	TGTGCCAGCAGCCAAGCCGGGAACACTGAAGCTTTCTTT	NA	TRBV3-1/TRBV3-2	TRBJ1-1	NA
CATSTRTTGGFNYGYTF	TGTGCCACCAGCACCCGTACGACAGGGGGCTTCAACTATGGCTACACCTTC	NA	TRBV15	TRBJ1-2	TRBD1
CASSEWTAYGYTF	TGTGCCAGCAGTGAATGGACAGCCTATGGCTACACCTTC	NA	TRBV6-1	TRBJ1-2	NA
CASSLNYNEQFF	TGCGCCAGCAGCCTCAACTACAATGAGCAGTTCTTC	NA	TRBV5-1	TRBJ2-1	NA
CASSEIGSQPQHF	TGTGCCAGCAGTGAAATAGGGAGTCAGCCCCAGCATTTT	NA	TRBV25-1	TRBJ1-5	NA
CASSPRTGARPRGEQYF	TGTGCCAGCAGCCCAAGGACAGGGGCCCGGCCTAGGGGCGAGCAGTACTTC	NA	TRBV13	TRBJ2-7	TRBD1
CASSLDRNQPQHF	TGTGCCAGCAGCTTAGACCGCAATCAGCCCCAGCATTTT	NA	TRBV7-6	TRBJ1-5	NA
CAISESASGDRGPYF	TGTGCCATCAGTGAGTCAGCTAGCGGGGATAGGGGGCCGTATTTT	NA	TRBV10-3	TRBJ2-3	TRBD2